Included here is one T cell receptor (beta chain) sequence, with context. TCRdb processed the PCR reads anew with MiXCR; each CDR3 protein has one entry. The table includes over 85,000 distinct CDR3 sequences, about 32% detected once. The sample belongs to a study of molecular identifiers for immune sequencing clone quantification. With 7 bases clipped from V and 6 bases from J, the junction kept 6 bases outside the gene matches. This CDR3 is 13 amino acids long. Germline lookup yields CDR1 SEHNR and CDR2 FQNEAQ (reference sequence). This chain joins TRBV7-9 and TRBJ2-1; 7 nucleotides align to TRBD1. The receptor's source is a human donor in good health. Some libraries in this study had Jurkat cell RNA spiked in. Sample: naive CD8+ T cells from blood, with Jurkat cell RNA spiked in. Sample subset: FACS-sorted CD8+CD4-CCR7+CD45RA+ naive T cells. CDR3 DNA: TGTGCCAGCACCCTTGAGGGGGCCAATGAGCAGTTCTTC. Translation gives CASTLEGANEQFF.